The 27 T cell receptor beta chains listed next were all sequenced from one sample in a study of T cells in Graves' hyperthyroidism and ophthalmopathy. Amplified TCR beta CDR3 regions derived from RNA transcripts. First-round RT-PCR targeting the TCR CDR3 was performed with the HTBI primer set. TCRdb fed the multiplex PCR reads into MiXCR, producing one record per CDR3 protein. The repertoire holds some 530,000 distinct CDR3 sequences, with less than 25% as singletons. Sequences were obtained from blood. These TCRs come from a woman aged 70-85 years with Graves' ophthalmopathy.

This clonotype has a count of ten or more. The chain has TRBV6-1 and TRBJ1-2, with D uncertain. This CDR3 comprises 13 residues. Trimming took off 6 bases at V and 4 bases at J, with 12 bases between the two ends. Germline V gene lookup returns CDR1 MNHNS and CDR2 SASEGT. CDR3 in amino acids: CASRNMAGYGYTF. CDR3 DNA sequence: TGTGCCAGCAGGAACATGGCCGGCTATGGCTACACCTTC.

There are a few counts of this clonotype. The J gene is TRBJ1-1, the V gene TRBV5-1, with 9 bases fitting TRBD1. CDR3 length: 16 amino acids. The V gene end was trimmed by 4 bases and the J gene end by 1 base; junction bases not matched to a gene: 8. Germline CDR1 SGHRS, CDR2 YFSETQ. This CDR3 reads CASSVPRQGENTEAFF. The CDR3 DNA follows: TGCGCCAGCAGCGTTCCGAGACAGGGGGAGAACACTGAAGCTTTCTTT.

In this sample, this clonotype turned up many times. The rearrangement uses TRBV12-3 or TRBV12-4 and TRBJ1-1; perhaps TRBD1 as D (5 bases). The V gene lost 5 bases and the J gene lost 0 bases, with 7 bases spanning the gap. There are 13 residues in the CDR3. The CDR3 spells CASSAGLNTEAFF. CDR3 DNA sequence: TGTGCCAGCAGTGCAGGGTTGAACACTGAAGCTTTCTTT.

This clonotype has only one observation. One end of the junction varies from germline; a read error may be responsible. The V and J genes are TRBV7-6 and TRBJ1-1; D not certain. Germline lookup yields CDR1 SGHVS and CDR2 FNYEAQ. CDR3 length equals 14 residues. CDR3 coding DNA: TGTGCCAGCAGCTTAAACACGGAGAACACCGAAGCTTTCTTT. Translating it yields CASSLNTENTEAFF.

This clonotype was detected many times. The J gene is TRBJ2-3, the V gene TRBV12-3 or TRBV12-4, with a tentative D call TRBD1 (5 bases). Trimming removed 3 bases at V and 0 bases at J, with 10 bases between. The CDR3 is 15 amino acids. CDR3 sequence (DNA): TGTGCCAGCAGTTTTAAAGGGGTTAGCACAGATACGCAGTATTTT. This sequence encodes CASSFKGVSTDTQYF.

The rearrangement links TRBV4-1 to TRBJ1-1; no clear D. Trimming took off 1 base at V and 1 base at J, with 7 bases between the two ends. In germline, CDR1 is MGHRA, CDR2 YSYEKL. CDR3 length: 14 residues. CDR3: CASSQVMGNTEAFF. The CDR3 DNA follows: TGCGCCAGCAGCCAAGTCATGGGGAACACTGAAGCTTTCTTT.

Many counts were recorded for this clonotype. This chain connects TRBV20-1 to TRBJ1-1; D is possibly TRBD1 (6 bases). Deletions cut 0 bases from V and 6 bases from J, with 14 bases between. The CDR3 is 14 amino acids. CDR1 and CDR2 from the germline V gene are DFQATT and SNEGSKA (reference sequence). The DNA for the CDR3 is TGCAGTGCTAGAGATTCAGGGGCGGTCGCTGAAGCTTTCTTT. This translates into CSARDSGAVAEAFF.

This clonotype was seen more than once but under ten times. This chain joins TRBV7-9 and TRBJ1-1, with a possible D match to TRBD1 (6 bases). Per the germline V gene, CDR1 is SEHNR and CDR2 is FQNEAQ (reference sequence). CDR3 length: 12 amino acids. V gave up 5 bases and J gave up 11 bases, with 15 bases separating them. In DNA, the CDR3 is TGTGCCAGCAGCCCGGGGCCAGGGGAGGCTTTCTTT. It is translated as CASSPGPGEAFF.

The rearrangement uses TRBV3-1 and TRBJ2-1, with 9 bases lining up with TRBD1. Germline V gene sequence: CDR1 LGHDT, CDR2 YNNKEL (reference sequence). The V gene end was trimmed by 9 bases and the J gene end by 3 bases; junction bases not matched to a gene: 3. CDR3 size: 13 residues. The CDR3 DNA sequence: TGTGCCAGTCGACAGGGGGTCTACAATGAGCAGTTCTTC. This codes for CASRQGVYNEQFF.

CDR3 bases: TGTGCCAGCAGCCACCCCCCGGGACTAGTAGGAACCGGGGAGCTGTTTTTT. It codes for CASSHPPGLVGTGELFF. The chain joins TRBV13 to TRBJ2-2; TRBD2 matches 8 bases. V was pared by 5 bases and J by 5 bases, with 13 bases of the junction left unmatched. Germline lookup yields CDR1 PRHDT and CDR2 FYEKMQ (reference sequence). This CDR3 region has 17 residues.

This clonotype turned up a few times. The chain recombines TRBV11-2 with TRBJ2-7; perhaps TRBD1 as D (6 bases). This CDR3 region has 16 residues. Trimming took off 0 bases at V and 5 bases at J, with 17 bases between the two ends. From germline, CDR1 is SGHAT and CDR2 FQNNGV. The DNA of the CDR3 is TGTGCCAGCAGCTTAGATTTAGCACAGGGTGGCAACGAGCAGTACTTC. Protein product: CASSLDLAQGGNEQYF. Full variable domain (remainder filled in from reference TRBV11-2 and TRBJ2-7): EAGVAQSPRYKIIEKRQSVAFWCNPISGHATLYWYQQILGQGPKLLIQFQNNGVVDDSQLPKDRFSAERLKGVDSTLKIQPAKLEDSAVYLCASSLDLAQGGNEQYFGPGTRLTVT.

The J gene is TRBJ2-5, the V gene TRBV25-1; D may be TRBD2 (5 bases). Deletions cut 3 bases from V and 2 bases from J, with 7 bases between. The CDR3 loop spans 13 amino acids. The germline V gene encodes CDR1 MGHDK and CDR2 SYGVNS. The CDR3 nucleotides read TGTGCCAGCAGTGATAGCGTTCAAGAGACCCAGTACTTC. This sequence encodes CASSDSVQETQYF.

The rearrangement joins TRBV6-1 to TRBJ1-5; D perhaps matches TRBD1 (6 bases). V was clipped by 5 bases and J by 5 bases, with 10 bases between them. CDR3 length: 13 residues. From germline, CDR1 is MNHNS and CDR2 SASEGT. The CDR3 DNA reads as TGTGCCAGCAGTCCCCAGGGGCATCAGCCCCAGCATTTT. Translating gives CASSPQGHQPQHF.

This clonotype turned up a few times. V is TRBV20-1 and J is TRBJ2-7, with 7 bases matching TRBD2. Germline trimming cut 3 bases from V and 0 bases from J; bases unmatched to any gene: 17. This CDR3 has 18 amino acids. Germline CDR1 is DFQATT and CDR2 is SNEGSKA (reference sequence). DNA for the CDR3: TGCAGTGCTAGTGGTATGCTTGTCGGGGGGTTAAGCTCCTACGAGCAGTACTTC. Translated: CSASGMLVGGLSSYEQYF.

This clonotype was recorded a few times. The chain has TRBV6-5 and TRBJ2-3; tentative D call: TRBD1 (6 bases). V was trimmed by 2 bases and J by 2 bases, leaving 11 bases between them. This CDR3 is 15 amino acids long. Germline V gene lookup returns CDR1 MNHEY and CDR2 SVGAGI. The CDR3 nucleotides read TGTGCCAGCAGTTACGTGACAGGATCCACAGATACGCAGTATTTT. Its protein is CASSYVTGSTDTQYF.

This clonotype has a handful of counts. The J gene is TRBJ2-5, the V gene TRBV20-1; D unresolved. This CDR3 region has 13 residues. Per germline, CDR1 DFQATT and CDR2 SNEGSKA (reference sequence). V was trimmed by 0 bases and J by 10 bases, leaving 15 bases between them. The CDR3 bases are TGCAGTGCTAGAGATCGGCTAGTCAGAGACCAGTACTTC. This encodes CSARDRLVRDQYF.

This clonotype was counted a few times. This chain links TRBV6-1 with TRBJ2-7; D remains ambiguous. Germline V gene sequence: CDR1 MNHNS, CDR2 SASEGT. CDR3 length: 13 amino acids. V dropped 5 bases and J dropped 3 bases, with 11 bases sitting between them. CDR3 nucleotides: TGTGCCAGCAGTCCCCCGTCGGTCTACGAGCAGTACTTC. As protein: CASSPPSVYEQYF.

The rearrangement joins TRBV3-1 to TRBJ2-1; unclear D gene. V dropped 6 bases and J dropped 14 bases, with 23 bases sitting between them. The CDR3 runs 14 residues. Per the germline V gene, CDR1 is LGHDT and CDR2 is YNNKEL (reference sequence). The CDR3 sequence is CASSPTKKGRKEFF. CDR3 nucleotide sequence: TGTGCCAGCAGTCCCACCAAAAAGGGAAGAAAGGAGTTCTTC.

This clonotype has just a few counts. This chain uses TRBV29-1 with TRBJ1-1; D is unresolved. Germline V gene data show CDR1 as SQVTM and CDR2 as ANQGSEA. CDR3 length: 13 residues. Deletions cut 4 bases from V and 4 bases from J, with 13 bases between. CDR3 nucleotides: TGCAGCGTTGGAAAGGGTATGGGCACTGAAGCTTTCTTT. As protein: CSVGKGMGTEAFF.

In its sample, this clonotype was seen many times. V is TRBV28 and J is TRBJ2-3, with TRBD2 as a possible D gene (5 bases). In germline, CDR1 is MDHEN, CDR2 SYDVKM. Trimming cost V 11 bases and J 4 bases, with 19 bases left between them. The CDR3 consists of 14 residues. CDR3 coding DNA: TGTGCCGCCCTCAGAGGGCTTGGTGCAGATACGCAGTATTTT. It encodes CAALRGLGADTQYF.

The chain links TRBV3-1 to TRBJ2-7; TRBD2 matches at 8 bases. V shed 5 bases and J 3 bases; nucleotides not matched to a gene: 9. This CDR3 has 15 residues. Germline V gene lookup returns CDR1 LGHDT and CDR2 YNNKEL (reference sequence). Here the CDR3 DNA reads TGTGCCAGCAGCGATATTAGCGGGAAGTTCTACGAGCAGTACTTC. Translation: CASSDISGKFYEQYF.

This clonotype was seen a handful of times. The rearrangement uses TRBV5-1 and TRBJ2-7; 9 bases agree with TRBD1. CDR1 and CDR2 from the germline V gene are SGHRS and YFSETQ. V gave up 2 bases and J gave up 5 bases; unmatched junction bases: 2. CDR3 length equals 13 residues. In DNA, the CDR3 is TGCGCCAGCAGCTTCGGACAGGGGAACGAGCAGTACTTC. Amino acids: CASSFGQGNEQYF.

This clonotype has more than one count but fewer than ten. The chain combines TRBV20-1 with TRBJ2-7; the D gene is possibly TRBD1 (6 bases). In germline, CDR1 is DFQATT, CDR2 SNEGSKA (reference sequence). V was trimmed by 1 base and J by 3 bases, leaving 16 bases between them. The CDR3 runs to 15 residues. In DNA, the CDR3 is TGCAGTGCTAGAGTTAGCTGGGGGCACGGCTACGAGCAGTACTTC. Protein sequence: CSARVSWGHGYEQYF.

About this clonotype itself: A much larger clone lies one base from this, so it may be a read error. Here the CDR3 DNA reads TGTGCCAGAAGTTTAGGATCGATTCAAGACAATGAGCAGTTCTTC. Encoded protein: CARSLGSIQDNEQFF. The V gene is TRBV28, the J gene TRBJ2-1, with D uncertain. The germline V gene encodes CDR1 MDHEN and CDR2 SYDVKM. The CDR3 is made up of 15 amino acids.

A few counts support this clonotype. This chain joins TRBV5-1 and TRBJ2-1; maybe TRBD2 (5 bases). The CDR3 covers 14 residues. The germline gives CDR1 SGHRS, CDR2 YFSETQ. The ends were cut back, 5 bases at V and 2 bases at J, with 11 bases in the middle. The CDR3 bases are TGCGCCAGCAGAGGTAGCGTGACCTACAATGAGCAGTTCTTC. Translating it yields CASRGSVTYNEQFF.

The V call is TRBV20-1, the J call TRBJ2-3; D is tentatively TRBD1 or TRBD2 (6 bases each). V lost 2 bases and J 8 bases, leaving 17 bases between the germline ends. The CDR3 has 14 amino acids. The germline CDR1 and CDR2 sequences are DFQATT and SNEGSKA (reference sequence). This chain's CDR3 is CSARPGTGGFTQYF. The CDR3 DNA sequence: TGCAGTGCTAGACCCGGGACTGGGGGCTTTACGCAGTATTTT.

This clonotype has ten or more counts. The V call is TRBV6-2 or TRBV6-3, the J call TRBJ1-1, with no clear D. CDR1 and CDR2 from the germline V gene are MNHEY and SVGEGT. The CDR3 is made up of 13 amino acids. V lost 7 bases, J lost 3 bases, and 12 bases lay in between. The CDR3 loop reads CASILGPYTEAFF. DNA of the CDR3: TGTGCCAGCATTCTCGGACCGTACACTGAAGCTTTCTTT.